Described below is a single T cell receptor (beta chain) sequence and its context. Its antigen is unidentified. A read error may account for a junction end that differs from germline. This record comes from a study of CD8 T cells in Susac syndrome. General observations from the study: The study conceded that its TCR sequencing and HLA analysis involved relatively few individuals.

RNA amounts of about 0.5 to 1 ug underwent reverse transcription with random hexamers. An immunoSEQ multiplex PCR generated amplified TCR beta CDR3 products spanning 54 Vbeta and 13 Jbeta. TCRdb recomputed calls from the immunoSEQ multiplex PCR reads with MiXCR, one row per CDR3 protein. The sample yields some 180,000 distinct CDR3 sequences, 85% to 95% seen once. High-throughput TCR beta sequencing covered peripheral CD8+ and CD4+ T cells. TEMRA cells were FACS-enriched, with CD8+ and CD4+ T cells isolated negatively. The source is a human donor in good health. Sequencing was performed on CD4+ T cells from PBMCs.

The CDR3 loop reads CASNQVSSSSYEQYF. The CDR3 coding sequence is TGTGCCAGCAACCAAGTGAGCTCGAGCTCCTACGAGCAGTACTTC. The chain recombines TRBV3-1 with TRBJ2-7, with D hard to call. Looked up from germline, CDR1 is LGHDT and CDR2 is YNNKEL (reference sequence). The CDR3 runs 15 residues.